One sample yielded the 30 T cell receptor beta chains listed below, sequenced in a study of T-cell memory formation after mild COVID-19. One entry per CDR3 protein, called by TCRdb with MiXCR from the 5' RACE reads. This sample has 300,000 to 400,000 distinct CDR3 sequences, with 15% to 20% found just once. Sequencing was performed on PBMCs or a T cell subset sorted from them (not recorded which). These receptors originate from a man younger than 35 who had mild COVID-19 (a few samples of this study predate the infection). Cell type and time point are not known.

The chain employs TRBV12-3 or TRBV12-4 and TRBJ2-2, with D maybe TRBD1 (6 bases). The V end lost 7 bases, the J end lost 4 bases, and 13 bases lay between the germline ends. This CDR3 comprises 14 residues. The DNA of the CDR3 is TGTGCCAGCACCCACAGGGTCGGCACCGGGGAGCTGTTTTTT. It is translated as CASTHRVGTGELFF.

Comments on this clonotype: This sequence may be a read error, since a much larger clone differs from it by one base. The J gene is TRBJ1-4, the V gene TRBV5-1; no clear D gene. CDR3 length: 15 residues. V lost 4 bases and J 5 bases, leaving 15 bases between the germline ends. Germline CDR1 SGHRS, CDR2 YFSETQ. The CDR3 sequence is CASSHTGSGNEKLFF. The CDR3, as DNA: TGCGCCAGCAGCCACACCGGCTCGGGGAATGAAAAACTGTTTTTT.

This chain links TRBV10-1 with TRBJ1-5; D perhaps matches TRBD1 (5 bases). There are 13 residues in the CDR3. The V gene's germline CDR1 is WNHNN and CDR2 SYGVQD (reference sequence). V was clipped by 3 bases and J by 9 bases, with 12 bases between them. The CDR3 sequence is CASSDGTKRPQHF. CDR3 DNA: TGCGCCAGCAGTGACGGGACCAAGCGGCCCCAGCATTTT.

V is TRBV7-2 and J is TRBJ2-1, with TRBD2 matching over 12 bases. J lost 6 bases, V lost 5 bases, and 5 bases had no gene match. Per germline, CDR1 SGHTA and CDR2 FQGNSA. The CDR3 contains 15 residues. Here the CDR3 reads CASSPGLAGFNEQFF. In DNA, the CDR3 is TGTGCCAGCAGCCCTGGACTAGCGGGATTCAATGAGCAGTTCTTC.

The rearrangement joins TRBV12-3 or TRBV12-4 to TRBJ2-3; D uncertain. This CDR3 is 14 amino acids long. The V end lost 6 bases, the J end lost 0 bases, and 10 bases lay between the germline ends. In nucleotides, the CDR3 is TGTGCCAGCAGCCACGCCAGAAGCACAGATACGCAGTATTTT. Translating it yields CASSHARSTDTQYF.

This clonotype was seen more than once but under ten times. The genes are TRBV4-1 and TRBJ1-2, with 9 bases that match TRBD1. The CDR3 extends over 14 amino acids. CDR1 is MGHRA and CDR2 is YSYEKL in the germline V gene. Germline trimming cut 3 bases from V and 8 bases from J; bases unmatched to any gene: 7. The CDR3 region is CASSQGQGWEGYTF. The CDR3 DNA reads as TGCGCCAGCAGCCAGGGACAGGGCTGGGAGGGCTACACCTTC.

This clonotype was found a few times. This CDR3 is CASSFGGGRSNEQFF. For the CDR3, the DNA is TGTGCCAGCAGCTTTGGGGGGGGCCGCAGCAATGAGCAGTTCTTC. This chain joins TRBV7-2 and TRBJ2-1; TRBD2 might be the D (7 bases). This CDR3 comprises 15 residues. The germline V gene encodes CDR1 SGHTA and CDR2 FQGNSA. V shed 3 bases and J shed 6 bases, with 15 bases lying between them. The variable domain in full, completed from reference TRBV7-2 and TRBJ2-1, reads GAGVSQSPSNKVTEKGKDVELRCDPISGHTALYWYRQSLGQGLEFLIYFQGNSAPDKSGLPSDRFSAERTGGSVSTLTIQRTQQEDSAVYLCASSFGGGRSNEQFFGPGTRLTVL.

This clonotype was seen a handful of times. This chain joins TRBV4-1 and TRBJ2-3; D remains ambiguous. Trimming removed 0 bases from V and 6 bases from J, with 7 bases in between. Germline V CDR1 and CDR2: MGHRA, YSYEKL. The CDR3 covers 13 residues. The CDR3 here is CASSQDLSDTQYF. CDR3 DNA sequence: TGCGCCAGCAGCCAAGATTTGTCCGATACGCAGTATTTT.

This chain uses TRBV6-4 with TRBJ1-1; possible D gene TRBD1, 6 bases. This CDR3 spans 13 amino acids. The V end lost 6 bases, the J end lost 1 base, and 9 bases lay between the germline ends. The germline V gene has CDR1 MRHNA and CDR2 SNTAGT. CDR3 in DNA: TGTGCCAGCAGGAAGGGGGAGAACACTGAAGCTTTCTTT. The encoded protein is CASRKGENTEAFF.

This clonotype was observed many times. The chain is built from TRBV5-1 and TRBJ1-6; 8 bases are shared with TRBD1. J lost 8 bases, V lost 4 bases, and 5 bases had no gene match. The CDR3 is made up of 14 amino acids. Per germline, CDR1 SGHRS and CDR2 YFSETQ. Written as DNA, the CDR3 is TGCGCCAGCAGCCCGGACAGGGCCGATTCACCCCTCCACTTT. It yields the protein CASSPDRADSPLHF.

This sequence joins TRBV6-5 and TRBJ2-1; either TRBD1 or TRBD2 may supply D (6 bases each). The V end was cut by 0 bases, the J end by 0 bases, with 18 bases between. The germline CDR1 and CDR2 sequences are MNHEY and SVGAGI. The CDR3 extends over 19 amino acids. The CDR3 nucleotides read TGTGCCAGCAGTTACTCGAACCCGGGGGCCGGGGGCTCCTACAATGAGCAGTTCTTC. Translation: CASSYSNPGAGGSYNEQFF.

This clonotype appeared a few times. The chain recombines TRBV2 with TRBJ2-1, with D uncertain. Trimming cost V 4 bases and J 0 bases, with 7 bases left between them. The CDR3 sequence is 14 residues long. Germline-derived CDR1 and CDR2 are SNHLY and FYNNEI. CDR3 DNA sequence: TGTGCCAGCAGTGGCACCCGCTCCTACAATGAGCAGTTCTTC. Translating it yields CASSGTRSYNEQFF.

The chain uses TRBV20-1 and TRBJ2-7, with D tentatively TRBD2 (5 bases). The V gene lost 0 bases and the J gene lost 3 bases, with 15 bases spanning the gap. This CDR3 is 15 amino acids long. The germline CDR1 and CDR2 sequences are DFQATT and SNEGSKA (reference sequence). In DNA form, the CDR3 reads TGCAGTGCTAGAGATACGCGAGGAACTAGCTACGAGCAGTACTTC. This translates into CSARDTRGTSYEQYF.

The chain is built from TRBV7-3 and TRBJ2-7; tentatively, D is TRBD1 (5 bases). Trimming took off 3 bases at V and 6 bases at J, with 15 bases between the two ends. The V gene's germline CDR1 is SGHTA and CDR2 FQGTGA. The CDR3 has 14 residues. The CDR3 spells CASSLSGILCEQYV. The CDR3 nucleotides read TGTGCCAGCAGCTTGTCAGGGATCCTCTGCGAGCAGTACGTC.

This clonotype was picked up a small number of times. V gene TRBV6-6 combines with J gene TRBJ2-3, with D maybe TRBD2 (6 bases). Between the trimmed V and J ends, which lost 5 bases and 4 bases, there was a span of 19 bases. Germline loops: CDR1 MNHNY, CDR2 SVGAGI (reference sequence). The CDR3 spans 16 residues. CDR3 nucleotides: TGTGCCAGCAGTACCCAGGCTGGCGGGGCGCCAGATACGCAGTATTTT. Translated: CASSTQAGGAPDTQYF.

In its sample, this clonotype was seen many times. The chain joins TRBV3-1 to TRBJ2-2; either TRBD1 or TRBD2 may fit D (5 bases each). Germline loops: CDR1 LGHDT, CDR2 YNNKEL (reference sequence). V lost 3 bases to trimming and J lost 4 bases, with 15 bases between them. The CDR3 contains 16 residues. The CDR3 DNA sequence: TGTGCCAGCAGCCATTTGTGGGCAGGGACCACCGGGGAGCTGTTTTTT. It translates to CASSHLWAGTTGELFF. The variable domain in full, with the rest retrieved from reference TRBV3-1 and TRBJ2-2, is DTAVSQTPKYLVTQMGNDKSIKCEQNLGHDTMYWYKQDSKKFLKIMFSYNNKELIINETVPNRFSPKSPDKAHLNLHINSLELGDSAVYFCASSHLWAGTTGELFFGEGSRLTVL.

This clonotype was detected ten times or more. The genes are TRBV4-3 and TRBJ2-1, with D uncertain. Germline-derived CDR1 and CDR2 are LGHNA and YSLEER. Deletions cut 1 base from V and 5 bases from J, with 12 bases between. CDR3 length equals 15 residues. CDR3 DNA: TGCGCCAGCAGCCAAGGGGCCAGGATTAACAATGAGCAGTTCTTC. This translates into CASSQGARINNEQFF.

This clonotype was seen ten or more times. CDR3 amino acids: CASSVAPGQGGHSPLHF. The CDR3 DNA reads TGTGCCAGCAGCGTAGCCCCGGGACAGGGAGGGCATTCACCCCTCCACTTT. V and J are TRBV9 and TRBJ1-6; 9 nucleotides line up with TRBD1. This CDR3 spans 17 amino acids. The germline CDR1 and CDR2 sequences are SGDLS and YYNGEE. The ends lost 0 bases at V and 8 bases at J; junction bases unmatched: 9.

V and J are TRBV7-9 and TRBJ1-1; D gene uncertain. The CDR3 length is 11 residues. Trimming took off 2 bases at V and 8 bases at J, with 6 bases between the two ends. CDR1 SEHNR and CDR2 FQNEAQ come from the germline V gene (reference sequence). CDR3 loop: CASSLQEEAFF. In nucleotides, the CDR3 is TGTGCCAGCAGCTTACAGGAAGAAGCTTTCTTT. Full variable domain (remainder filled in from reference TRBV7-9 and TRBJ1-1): DTGVSQNPRHKITKRGQNVTFRCDPISEHNRLYWYRQTLGQGPEFLTYFQNEAQLEKSRLLSDRFSAERPKGSFSTLEIQRTEQGDSAMYLCASSLQEEAFFGQGTRLTVV.

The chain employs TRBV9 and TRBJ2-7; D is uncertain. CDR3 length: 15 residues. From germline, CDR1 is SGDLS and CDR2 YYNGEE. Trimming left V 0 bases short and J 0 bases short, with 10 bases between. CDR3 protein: CASSVDVGPSYEQYF. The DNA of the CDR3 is TGTGCCAGCAGCGTAGATGTAGGGCCCTCCTACGAGCAGTACTTC.

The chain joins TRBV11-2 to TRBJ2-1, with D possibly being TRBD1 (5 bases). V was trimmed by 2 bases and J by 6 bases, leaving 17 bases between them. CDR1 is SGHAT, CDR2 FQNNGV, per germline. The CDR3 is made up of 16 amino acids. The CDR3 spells CASSLRPRQGFNEQFF. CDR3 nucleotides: TGTGCCAGCAGCTTAAGGCCCAGGCAGGGTTTCAATGAGCAGTTCTTC.

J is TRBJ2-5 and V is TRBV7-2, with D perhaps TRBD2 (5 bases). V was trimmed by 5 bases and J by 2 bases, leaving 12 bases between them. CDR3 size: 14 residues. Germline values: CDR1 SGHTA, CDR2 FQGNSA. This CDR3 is CASSVYGNQETQYF. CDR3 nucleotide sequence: TGTGCCAGCAGCGTCTACGGGAATCAAGAGACCCAGTACTTC.

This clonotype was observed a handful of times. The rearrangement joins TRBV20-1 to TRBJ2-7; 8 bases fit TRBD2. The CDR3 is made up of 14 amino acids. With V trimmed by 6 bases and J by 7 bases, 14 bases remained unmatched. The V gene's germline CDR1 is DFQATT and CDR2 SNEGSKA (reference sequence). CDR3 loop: CSAPRGTSASEQYV. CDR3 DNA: TGCAGTGCCCCCCGAGGGACTAGTGCGAGTGAGCAGTACGTC.

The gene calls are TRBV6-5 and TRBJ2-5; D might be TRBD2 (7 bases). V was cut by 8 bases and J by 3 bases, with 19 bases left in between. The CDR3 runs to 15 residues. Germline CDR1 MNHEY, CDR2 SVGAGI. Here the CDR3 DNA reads TGTGCCAGCGGTTCGGGGGCTAGCGGAAAAGAGACCCAGTACTTC. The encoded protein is CASGSGASGKETQYF.

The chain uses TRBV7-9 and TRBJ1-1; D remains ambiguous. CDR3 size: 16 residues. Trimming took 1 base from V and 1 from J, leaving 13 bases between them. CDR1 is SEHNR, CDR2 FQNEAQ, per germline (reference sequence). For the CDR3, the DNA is TGTGCCAGCAGCTTAGAGCCGGGAGGGCCGAACACTGAAGCTTTCTTT. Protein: CASSLEPGGPNTEAFF.

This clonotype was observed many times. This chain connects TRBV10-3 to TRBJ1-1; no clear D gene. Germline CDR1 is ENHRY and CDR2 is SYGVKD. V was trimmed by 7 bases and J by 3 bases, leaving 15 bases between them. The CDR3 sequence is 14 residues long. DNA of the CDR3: TGTGCCATCATTGGCTCTGGCTACGACACTGAAGCTTTCTTT. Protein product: CAIIGSGYDTEAFF.

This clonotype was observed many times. CDR3 DNA: TGTGCCACCAGCCCCCGACAGGAGAACTCCTACGAGCAGTACTTC. This gives the protein CATSPRQENSYEQYF. The chain has TRBV15 and TRBJ2-7; D possibly corresponds to TRBD1 (6 bases). This CDR3 is built from 15 residues. Germline V gives CDR1 LNHNV, CDR2 YYDKDF (reference sequence). The V and J ends lost 5 bases and 0 bases respectively, with 14 bases between them.

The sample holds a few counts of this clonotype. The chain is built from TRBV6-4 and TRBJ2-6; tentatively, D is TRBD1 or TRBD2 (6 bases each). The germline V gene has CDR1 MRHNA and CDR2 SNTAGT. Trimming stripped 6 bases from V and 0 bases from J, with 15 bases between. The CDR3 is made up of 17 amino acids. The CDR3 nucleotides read TGTGCCAGCAGGACGAGGGGGGCGTTCTCTGGGGCCAACGTCCTGACTTTC. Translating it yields CASRTRGAFSGANVLTF.

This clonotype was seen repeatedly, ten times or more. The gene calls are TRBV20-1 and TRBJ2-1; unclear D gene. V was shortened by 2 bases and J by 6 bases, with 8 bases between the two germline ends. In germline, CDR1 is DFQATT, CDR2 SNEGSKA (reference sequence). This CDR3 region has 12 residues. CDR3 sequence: CSARTYFNEQFF. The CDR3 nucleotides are TGCAGTGCTAGAACATATTTCAATGAGCAGTTCTTC.

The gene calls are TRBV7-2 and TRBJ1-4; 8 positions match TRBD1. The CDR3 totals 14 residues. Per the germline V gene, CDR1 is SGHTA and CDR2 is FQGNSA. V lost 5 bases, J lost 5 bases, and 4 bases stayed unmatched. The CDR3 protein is CASSRTGGNEKLFF. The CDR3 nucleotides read TGTGCCAGCAGCAGAACAGGGGGGAATGAAAAACTGTTTTTT.